These 18 T cell receptor beta chains were all obtained from the same sample, sequenced in a study of immune characterization of retroperitoneal liposarcoma. A single record per CDR3 protein comes from TCRdb applying MiXCR to the PCR reads. Seen here are approximately 10,000 distinct CDR3 sequences, approximately 24% observed once, and the top ten hold roughly a fifth. Sample: blood. Source of these receptors: a male donor with retroperitoneal liposarcoma.

This clonotype has a handful of counts. This chain joins TRBV7-2 and TRBJ2-3; D may be TRBD2 (7 bases). CDR1 and CDR2 (germline): SGHTA, FQGNSA. The CDR3 loop spans 15 amino acids. V dropped 6 bases and J dropped 2 bases, with 15 bases sitting between them. CDR3 region: CASRKGGRDTDTQYF. CDR3 DNA sequence: TGTGCCAGCAGGAAGGGGGGGCGGGACACAGATACGCAGTATTTT.

CDR3 coding DNA: TGTGCCAGCAGTGGGGCCGGGGGTGATGAAAAACTGTTTTTT. Translation gives CASSGAGGDEKLFF. This chain joins TRBV6-1 and TRBJ1-4, with a weak D call TRBD1 (5 bases). Germline V gene data show CDR1 as MNHNS and CDR2 as SASEGT. Trimming cost V 4 bases and J 6 bases, with 12 bases left between them. The CDR3 extends over 14 amino acids.

This clonotype was detected many times. The chain couples TRBV6-1 to TRBJ1-6; a weak D match, TRBD1 (6 bases). V lost 1 base and J lost 9, with 16 bases in between. Germline loops: CDR1 MNHNS, CDR2 SASEGT. CDR3 length: 16 residues. The CDR3 loop is CASSEGWGRGGSPLHF. CDR3 DNA sequence: TGTGCCAGCAGTGAAGGGTGGGGCAGGGGCGGTTCACCCCTCCACTTT.

This clonotype was seen many times. V is TRBV6-1 and J is TRBJ2-1; 8 bases align to TRBD2. The last part of the DNA fits TRBJ2-5 better; the J call may be wrong. This CDR3 contains 14 residues. CDR1 is MNHNS, CDR2 SASEGT, per germline. CDR3 amino acids: CASSRLGGEETQYF. The CDR3 nucleotides are TGTGCCAGCAGTAGACTCGGGGGGGAAGAGACCCAGTACTTC.

This clonotype is classed as medium-sized. The chain uses TRBV6-5 and TRBJ2-1; 9 bases line up with TRBD1. Gene TRBJ2-5 matches the end of the DNA better, so the J call may be wrong. This CDR3 is built from 16 residues. Germline lookup yields CDR1 MNHEY and CDR2 SVGAGI. CDR3: CASSYSTGGGLETQYF. CDR3 coding DNA: TGTGCCAGCAGTTACTCCACAGGGGGCGGCCTGGAGACCCAGTACTTC.

The chain recombines TRBV6-6 with TRBJ2-4; no definite D call. The CDR3 totals 13 residues. Germline-derived CDR1 and CDR2 are MNHNY and SVGAGI (reference sequence). V lost 8 bases and J 13 bases, leaving 21 bases between the germline ends. The CDR3 nucleotides read TGTGCCAGCGCGATCGGCTCCTACAATGAGCAGTACTTC. This translates into CASAIGSYNEQYF.

This clonotype showed up many times. The rearrangement uses TRBV6-4 and TRBJ2-3; 11 nucleotides agree with TRBD2. The CDR3 extends over 15 amino acids. The V gene end was trimmed by 3 bases and the J gene end by 5 bases; junction bases not matched to a gene: 4. The V gene's germline CDR1 is MRHNA and CDR2 SNTAGT. The CDR3, as DNA: TGTGCCAGCAGTGAGACTAGCGGGGCTAAAGATACGCAGTATTTT. The encoded protein is CASSETSGAKDTQYF.

There are many counts of this clonotype. The chain is built from TRBV6-1 and TRBJ2-5; maybe TRBD2 (6 bases). CDR1 and CDR2 from the germline V gene are MNHNS and SASEGT. The V end lost 1 base, the J end lost 0 bases, and 9 bases lay between the germline ends. This CDR3 comprises 15 residues. CDR3 nucleotides: TGTGCCAGCAGTGAAGAGGAGGGCGACCAAGAGACCCAGTACTTC. Encoded protein: CASSEEEGDQETQYF.

The chain recombines TRBV7-2 with TRBJ2-4; no clear D gene. There are 13 residues in the CDR3. The V gene's germline CDR1 is SGHTA and CDR2 FQGNSA. Trimming left V 3 bases short and J 13 bases short, with 16 bases between. CDR3 DNA: TGTGCCAGCAGCTTCTGGGGATCCAATGAGCAGTACTTC. It codes for CASSFWGSNEQYF.

This clonotype has ten or more counts. The chain recombines TRBV6-1 with TRBJ2-5; the match to TRBD2 covers 8 bases. This CDR3 region has 15 residues. Losses at the gene ends were 5 bases for V and 2 bases for J; bases not matched to a gene: 7. CDR1 is MNHNS and CDR2 is SASEGT in the germline V gene. CDR3 protein: CASSRIGGAQETQYF. CDR3 in DNA: TGTGCCAGCAGTCGAATCGGGGGGGCTCAAGAGACCCAGTACTTC.

This clonotype was observed many times. Because the CDR3's place on the DNA is in doubt, the DNA is left out and the CDR3 is given as listed by TCRdb. The rearrangement links TRBV6-1 to TRBJ1-2; the table's D call of TRBD1 was not tested on the DNA. The CDR3 is made up of 14 amino acids, end residues included. Germline CDR1 is MNHNS and CDR2 is SASEGT. The CDR3 protein is CASSGFGQGSHVTF.

The chain links TRBV4-1 to TRBJ2-2; 15 bases match TRBD2. The trim removed 3 bases at V and 8 bases at J, leaving 13 bases unmatched. CDR1 and CDR2 (germline): MGHRA, YSYEKL. CDR3 size: 19 residues. CDR3 in amino acids: CASSQPAGTSGGFAGELFF. CDR3 DNA sequence: TGCGCCAGCAGCCAGCCGGCCGGGACTAGCGGGGGGTTTGCAGGGGAGCTGTTTTTT.

This clonotype is categorized as large. This rearrangement joins TRBV7-8 to TRBJ2-2; maybe TRBD2 (6 bases). CDR3 size: 17 residues. Trimming cost V 2 bases and J 1 base, with 14 bases left between them. CDR1 and CDR2 (germline): SGHVS, FQNEAQ. CDR3 sequence reads: CASSLPTQAGNTGELFF. The CDR3 DNA is TGTGCCAGCAGCTTACCGACCCAAGCGGGGAACACCGGGGAGCTGTTTTTT.

Notes on this clonotype: A junction boundary mismatches the germline segment, possibly from a read error. V is TRBV7-7 and J is TRBJ2-5; either TRBD1 or TRBD2 may fit D (6 bases each). CDR3 length: 13 amino acids. Germline CDR1 and CDR2: SSHAT and FNYEAQ (reference sequence). DNA of the CDR3: TGTGCTAGCAGCTTACGGGGGCGGGCGACCCAGTACTTC. This codes for CASSLRGRATQYF. Filled out from reference TRBV7-7 and TRBJ2-5, the complete variable domain reads GAGVSQSPRYKVTKRGQDVTLRCDPISSHATLYWYQQALGQGPEFLTYFNYEAQPDKSGLPSDRFSAERPEGSISTLTIQRTEQRDSAMYRCASSLRGRATQYFGPGTRLLVL.

This clonotype was seen at least ten times. The chain employs TRBV6-1 and TRBJ1-2; D unclear. The V end lost 10 bases, the J end lost 7 bases, and 16 bases lay between the germline ends. In germline, CDR1 is MNHNS, CDR2 SASEGT. CDR3 length equals 12 residues. This chain's CDR3 is CATLSGLAGYTF. CDR3 coding DNA: TGTGCCACCCTGAGCGGCTTAGCTGGCTACACCTTC.

In its sample, this clonotype was seen many times. V usage is TRBV6-1 and J usage is TRBJ2-1; D tentatively reads TRBD1 or TRBD2 (5 bases each). CDR1 is MNHNS and CDR2 is SASEGT in the germline V gene. This CDR3 is built from 14 residues. V lost 5 bases and J lost 3, with 11 bases in between. CDR3 sequence reads: CASSSGTDYNEQFF. DNA of the CDR3: TGTGCCAGCAGTTCCGGGACCGACTACAATGAGCAGTTCTTC.

This clonotype was observed a handful of times. The chain couples TRBV12-3 or TRBV12-4 to TRBJ2-6; no firm D call. The V gene lost 4 bases and the J gene lost 18 bases, with 4 bases spanning the gap. The CDR3 sequence is 8 residues long. In DNA, the CDR3 is TGTGCCAGCAGTTATGGGACTTTC. This codes for CASSYGTF.

This sequence joins TRBV19 and TRBJ2-2, with D perhaps TRBD2 (6 bases). The CDR3 consists of 15 residues. V shed 1 base and J shed 6 bases, with 12 bases lying between them. Germline V lookup: CDR1 LNHDA, CDR2 SQIVND (reference sequence). CDR3 sequence (DNA): TGTGCCAGTAGTATAGCCGGGAGCACACCCGGGGAGCTGTTTTTT. Residues: CASSIAGSTPGELFF.